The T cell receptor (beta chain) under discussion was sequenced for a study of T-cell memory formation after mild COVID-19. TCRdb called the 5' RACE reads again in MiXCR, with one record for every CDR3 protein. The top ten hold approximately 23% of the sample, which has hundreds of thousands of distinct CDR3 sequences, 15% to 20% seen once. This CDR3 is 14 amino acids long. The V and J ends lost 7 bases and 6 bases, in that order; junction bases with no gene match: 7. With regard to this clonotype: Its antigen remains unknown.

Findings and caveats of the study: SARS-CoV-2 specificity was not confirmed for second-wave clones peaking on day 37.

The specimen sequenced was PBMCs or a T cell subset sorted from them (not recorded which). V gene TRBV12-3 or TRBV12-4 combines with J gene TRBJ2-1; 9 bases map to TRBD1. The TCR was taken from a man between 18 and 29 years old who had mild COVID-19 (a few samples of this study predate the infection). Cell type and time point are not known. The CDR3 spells CASNEQGAANEQFF. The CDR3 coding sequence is TGTGCCAGCAATGAACAGGGGGCTGCCAATGAGCAGTTCTTC.